This T cell receptor (beta chain) is drawn from a study of type 1 and type 2 diabetes patients. Study summary: Participants included type 1 and type 2 diabetes patients plus nondiabetic controls. Study-wide findings and caveats: Some HECs seen only in T1D might also appear in more T2D or control samples. Highly-expanded CD4+ clones were few in type 2 diabetes, median one, 3.9% of reads. Type 1 diabetes repertoires were significantly less diverse than type 2 diabetes ones.

Details on this clonotype: What it binds is unknown.

With 7 bases removed from V and 1 base from J, the gap between germline ends came to 7 bases. Germline V gene lookup returns CDR1 MDHEN and CDR2 SYDVKM. The length of the CDR3 is 12 residues. Amplification started from genomic DNA. The TCR beta CDR3 region was amplified using 30 forward and 13 reverse primers. TCRdb re-derived calls from the multiplex PCR reads in MiXCR, one entry per CDR3 protein. The repertoire holds under 300,000 distinct CDR3 sequences, approximately 45% seen once, with approximately 13% in the top ten. The chain uses TRBV28 and TRBJ1-2; D gene uncertain. The receptor's source is a man aged 18 to 35 with type 2 diabetes. The sequenced sample consisted of peripheral blood mononuclear cells (PBMCs). The CDR3 nucleotides are TGTGCCAGCAATCGGGATAACTATGGCTACACCTTC. This sequence encodes CASNRDNYGYTF.